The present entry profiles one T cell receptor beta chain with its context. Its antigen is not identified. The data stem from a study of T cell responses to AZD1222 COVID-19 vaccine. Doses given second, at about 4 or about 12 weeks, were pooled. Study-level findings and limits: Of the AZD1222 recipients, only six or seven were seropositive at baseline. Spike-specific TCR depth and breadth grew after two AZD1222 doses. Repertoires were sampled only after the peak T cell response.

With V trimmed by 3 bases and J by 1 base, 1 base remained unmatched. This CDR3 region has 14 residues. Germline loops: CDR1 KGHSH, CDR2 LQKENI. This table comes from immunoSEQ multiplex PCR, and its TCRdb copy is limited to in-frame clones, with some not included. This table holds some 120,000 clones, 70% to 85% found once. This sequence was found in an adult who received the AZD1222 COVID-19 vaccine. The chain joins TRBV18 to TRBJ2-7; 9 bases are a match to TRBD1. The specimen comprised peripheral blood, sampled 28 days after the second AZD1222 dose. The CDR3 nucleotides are TGTGCCAGCTCACCCGGACAGGGGTCCTACGAGCAGTACTTC. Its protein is CASSPGQGSYEQYF. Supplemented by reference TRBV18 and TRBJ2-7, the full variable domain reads NAGVMQNPRHLVRRRGQEARLRCSPMKGHSHVYWYRQLPEEGLKFMVYLQKENIIDESGMPKERFSAEFPKEGPSILRIQQVVRGDSAAYFCASSPGQGSYEQYFGPGTRLTVT.